The T cell receptor (beta chain) under discussion was sequenced for a study of T cell changes during pregnancy in multiple sclerosis. Method: immunoSEQ multiplex PCR; TCRdb's copy keeps in-frame clones and lacks some. The sample has under 65,000 clones; approximately 94% are singletons. V lost 8 bases and J 9 bases, leaving 29 bases between the germline ends. The CDR3 is made up of 16 amino acids. Germline-derived CDR1 and CDR2 are SNHLY and FYNNEI. The J gene is TRBJ2-7, the V gene TRBV2, with D maybe TRBD1 (8 bases). The sequencing here drew on CD8+ T cells from peripheral blood mononuclear cells, taken after pregnancy. The clonotype comes from a female donor with multiple sclerosis, enrolled in a pregnancy study. CDR3 loop: CASRQGGKTRTGLQYF. The DNA for the CDR3 is TGTGCCAGCCGTCAGGGGGGGAAGACTAGGACAGGGTTGCAGTACTTC.